This T cell receptor beta chain was sequenced for a study of blood T cell repertoires in COVID-19. In the study overall: The study drew acute and convalescent COVID-19 samples from the United States, Italy and Spain. The cDNA or gDNA used as material had been derived from T cells, B-cell-depleted T cells, or PBMCs.

As originally analysed: Reference gene primer amplification gave estimated nucleated cell counts. TCRdb's copy holds only in-frame clones and misses some; the assay was immunoSEQ multiplex PCR. That table is the source of V, J and clone size, and D and trimming were worked out from the DNA. Of fewer than 40,000 clones listed, 85% were seen once; the top ten hold nearly 10%. The CDR3 contains 13 residues. V lost 5 bases and J lost 5, with 12 bases in between. The germline CDR1 and CDR2 sequences are SEHNR and FQNEAQ (reference sequence). This clone was found a few times. The chain links TRBV7-9 to TRBJ1-2, with D hard to call. The receptor was derived from a human donor in a cohort sampled during active COVID-19. The sequencing sample was made of peripheral blood. Written as DNA, the CDR3 is TGTGCCAGCAGCCCTCGCTCGGGGTATGGCTACACCTTC. It is translated as CASSPRSGYGYTF.